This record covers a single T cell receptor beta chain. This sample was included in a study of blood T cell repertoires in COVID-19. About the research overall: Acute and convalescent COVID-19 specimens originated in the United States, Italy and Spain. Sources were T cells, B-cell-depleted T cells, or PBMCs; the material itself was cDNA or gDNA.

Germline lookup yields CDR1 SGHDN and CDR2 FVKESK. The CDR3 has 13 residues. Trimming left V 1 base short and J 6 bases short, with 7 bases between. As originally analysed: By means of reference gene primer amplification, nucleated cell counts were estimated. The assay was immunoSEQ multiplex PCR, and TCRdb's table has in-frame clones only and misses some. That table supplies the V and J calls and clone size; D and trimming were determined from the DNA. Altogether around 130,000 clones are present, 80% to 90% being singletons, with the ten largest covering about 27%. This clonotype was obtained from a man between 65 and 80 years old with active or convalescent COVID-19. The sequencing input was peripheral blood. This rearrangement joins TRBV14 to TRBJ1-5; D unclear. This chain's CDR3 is CASSQGHFQPQHF. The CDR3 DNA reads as TGTGCCAGCAGCCAAGGGCATTTTCAGCCCCAGCATTTT.